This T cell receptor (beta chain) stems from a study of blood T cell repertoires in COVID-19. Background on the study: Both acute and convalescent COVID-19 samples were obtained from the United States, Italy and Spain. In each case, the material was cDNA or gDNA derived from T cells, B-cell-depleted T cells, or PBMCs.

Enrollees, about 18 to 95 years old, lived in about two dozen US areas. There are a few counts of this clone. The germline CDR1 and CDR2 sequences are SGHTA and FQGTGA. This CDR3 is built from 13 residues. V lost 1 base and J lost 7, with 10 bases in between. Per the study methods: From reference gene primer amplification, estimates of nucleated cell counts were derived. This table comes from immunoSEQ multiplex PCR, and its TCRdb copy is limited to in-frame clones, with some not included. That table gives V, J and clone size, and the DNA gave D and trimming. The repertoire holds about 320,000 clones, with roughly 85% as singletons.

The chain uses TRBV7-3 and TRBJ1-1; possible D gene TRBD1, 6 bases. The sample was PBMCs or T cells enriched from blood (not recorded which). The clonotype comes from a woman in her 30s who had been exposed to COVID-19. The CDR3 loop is CASSLNRADEAFF. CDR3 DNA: TGTGCCAGCAGCTTAAACAGGGCCGATGAAGCTTTCTTT. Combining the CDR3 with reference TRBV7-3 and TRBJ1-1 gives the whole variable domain GAGVSQTPSNKVTEKGKYVELRCDPISGHTALYWYRQSLGQGPEFLIYFQGTGAADDSGLPNDRFFAVRPEGSVSTLKIQRTERGDSAVYLCASSLNRADEAFFGQGTRLTVV.